This entry lists 26 T cell receptor beta chains sequenced from one sample in a study of blood T cell repertoires in COVID-19. Data came from immunoSEQ multiplex PCR; TCRdb stores just in-frame clones and leaves some out. The profile shows around 82,000 clones, approximately 89% of them singletons. The sample taken for sequencing was peripheral blood. The receptors come from a man aged 65 to 79 with active or convalescent COVID-19.

This clone is a singleton in its sample. The V gene is TRBV7-6, the J gene TRBJ2-3; possibly TRBD1 for D (7 bases). Looked up from germline, CDR1 is SGHVS and CDR2 is FNYEAQ. The CDR3 loop spans 16 amino acids. Trimming shortened V by 5 bases and J by 1 base, and 16 bases separated the two germline ends. The CDR3: CASSASGGYGTDTQYF. CDR3 DNA sequence: TGTGCCAGCAGCGCTTCAGGGGGGTACGGCACAGATACGCAGTATTTT. Drawing the rest from reference TRBV7-6 and TRBJ2-3, the complete variable domain is GAGVSQSPRYKVTKRGQDVALRCDPISGHVSLYWYRQALGQGPEFLTYFNYEAQQDKSGLPNDRFSAERPEGSISTLTIQRTEQRDSAMYRCASSASGGYGTDTQYFGPGTRLTVL.

The chain carries TRBV27 and TRBJ1-1, with TRBD1 identical over 7 bases. CDR3 length: 14 residues. Trimming at V came to 6 bases and at J to 1 base, leaving 5 bases not matched to a gene. Germline CDR1 is MNHEY and CDR2 is SMNVEV (reference sequence). DNA of the CDR3: TGTGCCAGCAGAGAGGACAGGAGGAACACTGAAGCTTTCTTT. It codes for CASREDRRNTEAFF.

V gene TRBV5-6 combines with J gene TRBJ2-7, with 8 bases aligning to TRBD1. The CDR3 has 13 residues. The germline V gene has CDR1 SGHDT and CDR2 YYEEEE. The ends lost 7 bases at V and 5 bases at J; junction bases unmatched: 8. The CDR3 DNA sequence: TGTGCCAGCGGTAAGGACAGGGCCCACGAGCAGTACTTC. The encoded protein is CASGKDRAHEQYF.

The chain links TRBV7-9 to TRBJ2-2; TRBD2 agrees at 11 bases. J was trimmed by 6 bases and V by 3 bases; bases with no gene match: 0. Looked up from germline, CDR1 is SEHNR and CDR2 is FQNEAQ (reference sequence). The CDR3 runs 14 residues. The CDR3 loop is CASSLGLAAGELFF. The CDR3 DNA sequence: TGTGCCAGCAGCTTGGGACTAGCGGCCGGGGAGCTGTTTTTT.

The chain uses TRBV24-1 and TRBJ1-5; D may be TRBD1 (6 bases). The germline V gene has CDR1 KGHDR and CDR2 SFDVKD. The CDR3 runs to 15 residues. The V end lost 6 bases, the J end lost 3 bases, and 14 bases lay between the germline ends. The CDR3 reads CATSMAQGDNQPQHF. CDR3 sequence (DNA): TGTGCCACCAGTATGGCACAGGGAGACAATCAGCCCCAGCATTTT.

The rearrangement joins TRBV19 to TRBJ1-4; 7 bases are a match to TRBD1. V lost 6 bases, J lost 7 bases, and 8 bases stayed unmatched. This CDR3 region has 14 residues. From germline, CDR1 is LNHDA and CDR2 SQIVND (reference sequence). The CDR3 here is CASRRTGSGEKLFF. In DNA, the CDR3 is TGTGCCAGTAGACGGACAGGTAGCGGTGAAAAACTGTTTTTT.

This sequence joins TRBV5-1 and TRBJ2-1; the match to TRBD2 covers 12 bases. The CDR3 consists of 15 residues. Losses at the gene ends were 3 bases for V and 6 bases for J; bases not matched to a gene: 4. The V gene's germline CDR1 is SGHRS and CDR2 YFSETQ. CDR3 residues: CASSSLAGGSNEQFF. As DNA, the CDR3 is TGCGCCAGCAGCTCACTAGCGGGGGGCTCCAATGAGCAGTTCTTC.

The J gene is TRBJ1-2, the V gene TRBV29-1; D call uncertain. Trimming removed 5 bases from V and 5 bases from J, with 15 bases in between. There are 13 residues in the CDR3. Germline loops: CDR1 SQVTM, CDR2 ANQGSEA. This chain's CDR3 is CSVLVGAPYGYTF. Here the CDR3 DNA reads TGCAGCGTTCTTGTGGGAGCACCATATGGCTACACCTTC.

The chain combines TRBV29-1 with TRBJ1-5; maybe TRBD1 (6 bases). The CDR3 runs 15 residues. The germline gives CDR1 SQVTM, CDR2 ANQGSEA. The V gene lost 0 bases and the J gene lost 3 bases, with 12 bases spanning the gap. DNA for the CDR3: TGCAGCGTTGAAGATTCGACAGGCCCCAATCAGCCCCAGCATTTT. Residues: CSVEDSTGPNQPQHF.

V is TRBV19 and J is TRBJ2-5; 7 bases agree with TRBD1. The CDR3 spans 15 residues. Germline CDR1 is LNHDA and CDR2 is SQIVND (reference sequence). V lost 3 bases, J lost 2 bases, and 6 bases stayed unmatched. This chain's CDR3 is CASSIRQGRQETQYF. In DNA, the CDR3 is TGTGCCAGTAGTATCCGACAGGGAAGACAAGAGACCCAGTACTTC.

A remark on this clone: One end of the junction does not line up with germline, which may come from a read error. V usage is TRBV6-5 and J usage is TRBJ1-1; D possibly corresponds to TRBD1 (6 bases). Germline V gives CDR1 MNHEY, CDR2 SVGAGI. The CDR3 is 14 residues long. The CDR3 region is CASRRGGSNTKAFF. In DNA, the CDR3 is TGTGCCAGCCGAAGAGGGGGATCGAACACTAAAGCTTTCTTT.

The genes are TRBV3-1 (or the pseudogene TRBV3-2) and TRBJ1-1, with 9 positions matching TRBD1. The V gene's germline CDR1 is LGHDT and CDR2 YNNKEL (reference sequence). J gave up 7 bases and V 2 bases, and 14 bases lay outside the gene matches. CDR3 length: 17 residues. CDR3 residues: CASSQLSLRTGVCEAFF. The CDR3 DNA sequence: TGTGCCAGCAGCCAACTATCCCTTCGGACAGGGGTGTGTGAAGCTTTCTTT.

The V gene is TRBV30, the J gene TRBJ1-5; 7 bases line up with TRBD1. With 0 bases clipped from V and 6 bases from J, the junction kept 8 bases outside the gene matches. This CDR3 comprises 15 residues. Germline V gene sequence: CDR1 GTSNPN, CDR2 SVGIG (reference sequence). In DNA, the CDR3 is TGTGCCTGGAGTGTAGGACAGGTCTTAAGTCAGCCCCAGCATTTT. Amino acid sequence: CAWSVGQVLSQPQHF.

This chain connects TRBV2 to TRBJ1-5; 7 bases fit TRBD1. Trimming removed 6 bases from V and 13 bases from J; junction bases left unmatched: 12. The germline V gene has CDR1 SNHLY and CDR2 FYNNEI. The CDR3 spans 13 residues. CDR3 loop: CASRDADRSLQHF. Written as DNA, the CDR3 is TGTGCCAGCAGGGACGCGGACAGGAGCTTACAGCATTTT. The full variable domain, completed using reference TRBV2 and TRBJ1-5, is EPEVTQTPSHQVTQMGQEVILRCVPISNHLYFYWYRQILGQKVEFLVSFYNNEISEKSEIFDDQFSVERPDGSNFTLKIRSTKLEDSAMYFCASRDADRSLQHFGDGTRLSIL.

The rearrangement uses TRBV6-6 and TRBJ1-2, with D possibly being TRBD1 (5 bases). This CDR3 has 16 amino acids. Trimming shortened V by 2 bases and J by 4 bases, and 17 bases separated the two germline ends. Germline CDR1 is MNHNY and CDR2 is SVGAGI (reference sequence). This CDR3 reads CASSYADRGFAYGYTF. CDR3 DNA: TGTGCCAGCAGTTACGCCGATCGGGGGTTTGCCTATGGCTACACCTTC.

The chain carries TRBV15 and TRBJ1-1; D is perhaps TRBD1 (6 bases). Deletions cut 1 base from V and 1 base from J, with 7 bases between. The CDR3 extends over 14 amino acids. Germline CDR1 LNHNV, CDR2 YYDKDF (reference sequence). CDR3 nucleotide sequence: TGTGCCACCAGCAGAGGCAGGGGGAACACTGAAGCTTTCTTT. This encodes CATSRGRGNTEAFF.

This sequence joins TRBV18 and TRBJ2-7; 12 nucleotides line up with TRBD2. Germline V lookup: CDR1 KGHSH, CDR2 LQKENI. V gave up 6 bases and J gave up 2 bases; unmatched junction bases: 2. The CDR3 spans 14 residues. Here the CDR3 reads CASSTSGGTYEQYF. CDR3 nucleotide sequence: TGTGCCAGCTCCACTAGCGGGGGGACCTACGAGCAGTACTTC.

The chain links TRBV12-5 to TRBJ1-2; D is undetermined. From germline, CDR1 is LGHNT and CDR2 FRNRAP. The V and J ends lost 7 bases and 5 bases respectively, with 11 bases between them. This CDR3 region has 12 residues. The CDR3 bases are TGTGCTAGTGCCGGGTCGGGATATGGCTACACCTTC. Residues: CASAGSGYGYTF.

CDR3 amino acids: CASSEDRTNNSPLHF. In nucleotides, the CDR3 is TGCGCCAGCAGTGAGGACAGAACTAATAATTCACCCCTCCACTTT. This rearrangement joins TRBV10-2 to TRBJ1-6, with a possible D match to TRBD1 (5 bases). Trimming left V 2 bases short and J 5 bases short, with 10 bases between. The CDR3 is 15 residues long. Germline V gene data show CDR1 as WSHSY and CDR2 as SAAADI.

The chain has TRBV28 and TRBJ1-1; 10 bases map to TRBD1. V shed 5 bases, J shed 0 bases, and the junction held 9 bases outside the gene matches. In germline, CDR1 is MDHEN, CDR2 SYDVKM. CDR3 length: 17 amino acids. The CDR3 bases are TGTGCCAGCAGTAGGGGACAGGGGCGCACAATGAACACTGAAGCTTTCTTT. It is translated as CASSRGQGRTMNTEAFF.

The chain uses TRBV7-2 and TRBJ2-7; 7 bases match TRBD1. The CDR3 contains 13 residues. Germline V CDR1 and CDR2: SGHTA, FQGNSA. V was pared by 10 bases and J by 2 bases, with 8 bases of the junction left unmatched. The CDR3, as DNA: TGTGCCACAGGGGACAGACTTACCTACGAGCAGTACTTC. As protein: CATGDRLTYEQYF.

The V call is TRBV5-1, the J call TRBJ1-5; 7 bases align to TRBD1. The CDR3 covers 14 residues. Germline-derived CDR1 and CDR2 are SGHRS and YFSETQ. Unmatched junction bases numbered 3, after V lost 1 base and J lost 5 bases. CDR3 in DNA: TGCGCCAGCAGCTTGTCAGGGGGAGATCAGCCCCAGCATTTT. It yields the protein CASSLSGGDQPQHF.

This clone was seen a handful of times. The chain couples TRBV29-1 to TRBJ1-1, with D perhaps matching TRBD1 (6 bases). Trimming pared 2 bases from V and 3 bases from J, leaving 16 bases between. The CDR3 contains 15 residues. The germline gives CDR1 SQVTM, CDR2 ANQGSEA. The CDR3 sequence is CSVETGLAWYTEAFF. In DNA, the CDR3 is TGCAGCGTTGAAACAGGGTTGGCGTGGTACACTGAAGCTTTCTTT.

The J gene is TRBJ1-1, the V gene TRBV6-5; D is possibly TRBD1 (5 bases). Trimming stripped 3 bases from V and 7 bases from J, with 9 bases between. The CDR3 is 12 residues long. Germline loops: CDR1 MNHEY, CDR2 SVGAGI. The CDR3 region is CASSYRGNEAFF. The CDR3 DNA reads TGTGCCAGCAGTTATAGGGGCAATGAAGCTTTCTTT.

V usage is TRBV5-1 and J usage is TRBJ1-4, with 7 bases lining up with TRBD1. This CDR3 comprises 15 residues. Germline lookup yields CDR1 SGHRS and CDR2 YFSETQ. J gave up 5 bases and V 1 base, and 5 bases lay outside the gene matches. The CDR3 is CASSLSQGVNEKLFF. CDR3 sequence (DNA): TGCGCCAGCAGCTTGTCTCAGGGGGTCAATGAAAAACTGTTTTTT.

This chain links TRBV28 with TRBJ2-5, with a weak D call TRBD2 (5 bases). Germline CDR1 MDHEN, CDR2 SYDVKM. CDR3 length equals 15 residues. The V end lost 4 bases, the J end lost 4 bases, and 16 bases lay between the germline ends. This chain's CDR3 is CASSSPPGLAETQYF. DNA for the CDR3: TGTGCCAGCAGTTCCCCCCCGGGGTTGGCAGAGACCCAGTACTTC.